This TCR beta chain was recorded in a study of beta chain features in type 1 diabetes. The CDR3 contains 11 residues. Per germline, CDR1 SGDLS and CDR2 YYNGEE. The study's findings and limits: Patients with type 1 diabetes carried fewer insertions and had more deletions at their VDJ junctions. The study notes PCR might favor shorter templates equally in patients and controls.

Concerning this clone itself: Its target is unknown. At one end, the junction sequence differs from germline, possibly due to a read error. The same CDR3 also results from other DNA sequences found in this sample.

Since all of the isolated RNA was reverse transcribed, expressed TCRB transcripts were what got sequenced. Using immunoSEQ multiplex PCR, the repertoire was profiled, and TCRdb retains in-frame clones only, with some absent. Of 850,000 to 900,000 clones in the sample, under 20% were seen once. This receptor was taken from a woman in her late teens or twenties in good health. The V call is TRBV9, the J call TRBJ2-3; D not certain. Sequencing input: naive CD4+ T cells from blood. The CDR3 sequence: CASSVGDTQYF. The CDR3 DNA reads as TGCGCCAGCAGCGTAGGCGATACGCAGTATTTT. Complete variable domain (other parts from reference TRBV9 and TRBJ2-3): DSGVTQTPKHLITATGQRVTLRCSPRSGDLSVYWYQQSLDQGLQFLIQYYNGEERAKGNILERFSAQQFPDLHSELNLSSLELGDSALYFCASSVGDTQYFGPGTRLTVL.